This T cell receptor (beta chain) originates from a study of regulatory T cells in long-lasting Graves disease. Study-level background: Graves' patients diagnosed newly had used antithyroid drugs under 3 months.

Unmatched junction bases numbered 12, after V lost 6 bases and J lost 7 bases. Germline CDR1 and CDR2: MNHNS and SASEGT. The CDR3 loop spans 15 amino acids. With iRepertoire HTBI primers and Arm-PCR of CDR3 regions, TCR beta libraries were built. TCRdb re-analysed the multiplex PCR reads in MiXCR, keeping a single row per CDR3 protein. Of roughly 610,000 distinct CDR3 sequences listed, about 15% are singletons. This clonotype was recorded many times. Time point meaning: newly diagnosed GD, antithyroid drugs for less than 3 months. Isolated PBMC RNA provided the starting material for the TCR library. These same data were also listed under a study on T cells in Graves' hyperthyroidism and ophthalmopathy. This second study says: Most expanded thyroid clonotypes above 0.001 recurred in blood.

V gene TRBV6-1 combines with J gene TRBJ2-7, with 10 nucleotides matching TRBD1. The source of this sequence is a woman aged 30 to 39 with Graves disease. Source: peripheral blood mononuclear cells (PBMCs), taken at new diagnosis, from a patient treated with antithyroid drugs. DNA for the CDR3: TGTGCCAGCAGATTACAGGGACAGGGGTATGTGGAGCAGTACTTC. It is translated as CASRLQGQGYVEQYF.